These T cell receptor beta chains were read from a single sample in a study of blood T cells in healthy people across ages. TCRdb called the 5' RACE reads again in MiXCR, with one record for every CDR3 protein. Here the sample spans some 1.4 million distinct CDR3 sequences, around 39% being singletons. Material: blood. The receptors shown here come from a woman aged 18 to 35 in good health. CDR3s include the opening cysteine and the closing phenylalanine or tryptophan. Fields, in order: D gene, clone size, J gene, V gene, CDR3 DNA, CDR3 protein. D genes are given only for firm matches. Size tells how often a clone was seen (once, few, many) or the class of an expanded clone, and some rows leave it out.

d_gene: TRBD2
abundance: .
j_gene: TRBJ2-7
v_gene: TRBV20-1
CDR3nt: TGCAGTGCAACTAGCGGTGAGAGCTCCTACGAGCAGTACTTC
CDR3aa: CSATSGESSYEQYF

d_gene: .
abundance: .
j_gene: TRBJ1-1
v_gene: TRBV20-1
CDR3nt: TGCAGTGCTAGAGAGACAGGAGTGGACACTGAAGCTTTCTTT
CDR3aa: CSARETGVDTEAFF

d_gene: .
abundance: few
j_gene: TRBJ1-2
v_gene: TRBV24-1
CDR3nt: TGTGCCACCAGTGATCGTGGCTCAGGGGAACGGAGTGGCTACACCTTC
CDR3aa: CATSDRGSGERSGYTF

d_gene: .
abundance: few
j_gene: TRBJ1-2
v_gene: TRBV9
CDR3nt: TGTGCCAGCAGCGTAGTCTCTGGGCAGGCGGCCAGGGCCTATGGCTACACCTTC
CDR3aa: CASSVVSGQAARAYGYTF

d_gene: .
abundance: .
j_gene: TRBJ1-2
v_gene: TRBV20-1
CDR3nt: TGCAGTGCTAGAAAGTCAGGGGACCTCTATGGCTACACCTTC
CDR3aa: CSARKSGDLYGYTF

d_gene: .
abundance: few
j_gene: TRBJ1-5
v_gene: TRBV6-1
CDR3nt: TGTGCCAGCAGTGTTGAGAGCAATCAGCCCCAGCATTTT
CDR3aa: CASSVESNQPQHF

d_gene: TRBD2
abundance: few
j_gene: TRBJ2-7
v_gene: TRBV12-3/TRBV12-4
CDR3nt: TGTGCCAGCAGCAAGACTAGCGGGTACGAGCAGTACTTC
CDR3aa: CASSKTSGYEQYF

d_gene: .
abundance: .
j_gene: TRBJ2-1
v_gene: TRBV9
CDR3nt: TGTGCCAGCAGCGCCGAGGGGAGTGTGGATGAGCGGTTCTTC
CDR3aa: CASSAEGSVDERFF

d_gene: TRBD1
abundance: .
j_gene: TRBJ1-2
v_gene: TRBV11-2
CDR3nt: TGTGCCAGCAGCTTAGGGACAGGGGCCAACAAAGCTGGCTACACCTTC
CDR3aa: CASSLGTGANKAGYTF

d_gene: .
abundance: few
j_gene: TRBJ2-3
v_gene: TRBV6-5
CDR3nt: TGTGCCAGCAGGGAGGACCGCACAGATACGCAGTATTTT
CDR3aa: CASREDRTDTQYF

d_gene: .
abundance: few
j_gene: TRBJ2-5
v_gene: TRBV7-6
CDR3nt: TGTGCCAGCAGCCCGACAGTAACCATTCAAGAGACCCAGTACTTC
CDR3aa: CASSPTVTIQETQYF

d_gene: TRBD2
abundance: .
j_gene: TRBJ2-1
v_gene: TRBV12-3/TRBV12-4
CDR3nt: TGTGCCAGCAGTTTCCTACTAGCGGGGGAGCAGTTCTTC
CDR3aa: CASSFLLAGEQFF

d_gene: .
abundance: .
j_gene: TRBJ1-4
v_gene: TRBV4-1
CDR3nt: TGCCCCAGCAGCTATAAAACCCGGGACGAAGCGTCCATTAATGAAAAACTGTTTTTT
CDR3aa: CPSSYKTRDEASINEKLFF

d_gene: TRBD1
abundance: .
j_gene: TRBJ1-2
v_gene: TRBV20-1
CDR3nt: TGCAGTGCTAGAGACGGGACAGGGAACTATGGCTACACCTTC
CDR3aa: CSARDGTGNYGYTF

d_gene: .
abundance: .
j_gene: TRBJ2-5
v_gene: TRBV20-1
CDR3nt: TGCAGTGCCCCAGATGCAGTTGGGAATGAGCAGTACTTC
CDR3aa: CSAPDAVGNEQYF

d_gene: TRBD2
abundance: .
j_gene: TRBJ2-7
v_gene: TRBV20-1
CDR3nt: TGCAGTGCTAGAGTTCTAGCGGGGGGAAACTACAATGAGCAGTACTTC
CDR3aa: CSARVLAGGNYNEQYF

d_gene: .
abundance: .
j_gene: TRBJ2-1
v_gene: TRBV2
CDR3nt: TGTGCCAGCAGTGCTGGGATTGGGAATGAGCAGTTCTTC
CDR3aa: CASSAGIGNEQFF

d_gene: .
abundance: .
j_gene: TRBJ2-3
v_gene: TRBV9
CDR3nt: TGTGCCAGCAGCGTTACATTAGCATCCAGGGTTACGCAGTATTTT
CDR3aa: CASSVTLASRVTQYF

d_gene: .
abundance: .
j_gene: TRBJ1-4
v_gene: TRBV7-2
CDR3nt: TGTGCCAGCAGCTTAGATCGACCGGATGAAAAACTGTTTTTT
CDR3aa: CASSLDRPDEKLFF

d_gene: TRBD1
abundance: once
j_gene: TRBJ2-5
v_gene: TRBV6-6
CDR3nt: TGTGCCAGCAGTCTACCAGGGGGCGGAGATGAGACCCAGTACTTC
CDR3aa: CASSLPGGGDETQYF

d_gene: .
abundance: .
j_gene: TRBJ2-1
v_gene: TRBV3-1
CDR3nt: TGTGCCAGCAGCCAATCGAGGAGCGAGCAGTTCTTC
CDR3aa: CASSQSRSEQFF

d_gene: TRBD2
abundance: few
j_gene: TRBJ2-5
v_gene: TRBV9
CDR3nt: TGTGCCAGCAGCGGGCGGGGGGCCCAAGAGACCCAGTACTTC
CDR3aa: CASSGRGAQETQYF

d_gene: TRBD2
abundance: .
j_gene: TRBJ2-7
v_gene: TRBV12-3/TRBV12-4
CDR3nt: TGTGCCAGCAGTCGAACGGGTACTAGCGGGAGATACGAGCAGTACTTC
CDR3aa: CASSRTGTSGRYEQYF

d_gene: .
abundance: .
j_gene: TRBJ2-3
v_gene: TRBV2
CDR3nt: TGTGCCAGCAGGATTACTGGGGGAGCGCAGTATTTT
CDR3aa: CASRITGGAQYF

d_gene: TRBD2
abundance: few
j_gene: TRBJ2-2
v_gene: TRBV5-1
CDR3nt: TGCGCCAGCAGCCCATACGGACTAGCCATCGCGAACACCGGGGAGCTGTTTTTT
CDR3aa: CASSPYGLAIANTGELFF

d_gene: .
abundance: .
j_gene: TRBJ2-1
v_gene: TRBV3-1
CDR3nt: TGTGCCAGCAGCCAAGAGAGGGGGAGGGGGACTGAGCAGTTCTTC
CDR3aa: CASSQERGRGTEQFF

d_gene: .
abundance: .
j_gene: TRBJ1-2
v_gene: TRBV28
CDR3nt: TGTGCCAGCAGGCCGCGTGCCGGCAACTATGGCTACACCTTC
CDR3aa: CASRPRAGNYGYTF

d_gene: .
abundance: few
j_gene: TRBJ2-7
v_gene: TRBV3-1
CDR3nt: TGTGCCAGCAGCCAAGACGGGTACTCCTACGAGCAGTACTTC
CDR3aa: CASSQDGYSYEQYF

d_gene: .
abundance: many
j_gene: TRBJ2-5
v_gene: TRBV29-1
CDR3nt: TGCAGCGTTGAGCCAGGTGGAGAGACCCAGTACTTC
CDR3aa: CSVEPGGETQYF

d_gene: TRBD1
abundance: few
j_gene: TRBJ2-7
v_gene: TRBV25-1
CDR3nt: TGTGCCAGTGTCGGACAGGGCCACGAGCAGTACTTC
CDR3aa: CASVGQGHEQYF

d_gene: .
abundance: many
j_gene: TRBJ2-3
v_gene: TRBV5-1
CDR3nt: TGCGCCAGCATGGGGGCAGATACGCAGTATTTT
CDR3aa: CASMGADTQYF

d_gene: .
abundance: .
j_gene: TRBJ1-3
v_gene: TRBV5-1
CDR3nt: TGCGCCAGCAGCTTGTGGGGACAATCTGGAAACACCATATATTTT
CDR3aa: CASSLWGQSGNTIYF

d_gene: TRBD2
abundance: .
j_gene: TRBJ2-1
v_gene: TRBV2
CDR3nt: TGTGCCAGCAGTGGGGGGGGGAGGGTGGCCTACAATGAGCAGTTCTTC
CDR3aa: CASSGGGRVAYNEQFF

d_gene: .
abundance: .
j_gene: TRBJ2-7
v_gene: TRBV5-1
CDR3nt: TGCGCCAGCAGCTTGGCTCGGGACGGATCCTACGAGCAGTACTTC
CDR3aa: CASSLARDGSYEQYF

d_gene: .
abundance: .
j_gene: TRBJ2-1
v_gene: TRBV6-5
CDR3nt: TGTGCCAGCAGTAATAACTATGAGCAGTTCTTC
CDR3aa: CASSNNYEQFF

d_gene: TRBD2
abundance: .
j_gene: TRBJ2-7
v_gene: TRBV7-6
CDR3nt: TGTGCCAGCAGCTCTCGGGAGGATGAGCAGTACTTC
CDR3aa: CASSSREDEQYF

d_gene: TRBD2
abundance: .
j_gene: TRBJ2-1
v_gene: TRBV10-3
CDR3nt: TGTGCCATCAGTGTAGGACTAGCGGGGTCCAATGAGCAGTTCTTC
CDR3aa: CAISVGLAGSNEQFF

d_gene: .
abundance: .
j_gene: TRBJ2-1
v_gene: TRBV11-2
CDR3nt: TGTGCCAGCTCCGTCTCAGACAATGAGCAGTTCTTC
CDR3aa: CASSVSDNEQFF

d_gene: .
abundance: .
j_gene: TRBJ2-7
v_gene: TRBV2
CDR3nt: TGTGCCAGCAGTGAAGGGGCAGGGCCAACCTACGAGCAGTACTTC
CDR3aa: CASSEGAGPTYEQYF

d_gene: TRBD1
abundance: .
j_gene: TRBJ1-1
v_gene: TRBV20-1
CDR3nt: TGCAGTGCCCCGGACAGGAGGAACACTGAAGCTTTCTTT
CDR3aa: CSAPDRRNTEAFF

d_gene: TRBD1
abundance: many
j_gene: TRBJ2-7
v_gene: TRBV28
CDR3nt: TGTGCCAGCTCGGGACAGGGACCTTACGAGCAGTACTTC
CDR3aa: CASSGQGPYEQYF

d_gene: .
abundance: .
j_gene: TRBJ1-2
v_gene: TRBV14
CDR3nt: TGTGCCAGCAGCCCCCGAGTGGAGGCCCCTATCGGTTTTTATGGCTACACCTTC
CDR3aa: CASSPRVEAPIGFYGYTF

d_gene: .
abundance: .
j_gene: TRBJ1-2
v_gene: TRBV6-5
CDR3nt: TGTGCCAGCATTACAAGGGGCCTTTCTAACTATGGCTACACCTTC
CDR3aa: CASITRGLSNYGYTF

d_gene: TRBD1
abundance: .
j_gene: TRBJ2-5
v_gene: TRBV7-8
CDR3nt: TGTGCCAGCAGCTTAGGGGGCAGGGGGCGTAGCAATGAGCAGTACTTC
CDR3aa: CASSLGGRGRSNEQYF

d_gene: TRBD1
abundance: once
j_gene: TRBJ1-2
v_gene: TRBV5-1
CDR3nt: TGCGCCAGCACGCAGGGGGCGCCTAACTATGGCTACACCTTC
CDR3aa: CASTQGAPNYGYTF

d_gene: TRBD1
abundance: few
j_gene: TRBJ1-5
v_gene: TRBV7-9
CDR3nt: TGTGCCAGCAGTCAGGGGGTGGGGCCCCAGCATTTT
CDR3aa: CASSQGVGPQHF

d_gene: .
abundance: .
j_gene: TRBJ1-2
v_gene: TRBV6-1
CDR3nt: TGTGCCAGCAGTGAAGAAAGACAGGTATACACCTTC
CDR3aa: CASSEERQVYTF

d_gene: .
abundance: few
j_gene: TRBJ2-7
v_gene: TRBV20-1
CDR3nt: TGCAGTGCTAGAGATTTCGGTCAGGTCTACGAGCAGTACTTC
CDR3aa: CSARDFGQVYEQYF